The rows below give T cell receptor beta chains drawn from one sample of a study of cytomegalovirus exposure and HLA in healthy donors. Clones were sequenced by immunoSEQ multiplex PCR, and TCRdb holds only the in-frame ones, with some missing. The profile shows under 200,000 clones, 80% of them singletons. Sequencing input: PBMCs. The receptors derive from a woman aged 45 to 65 in good health and CMV-seropositive. The CDR3 runs from the conserved cysteine through the conserved F or W. D genes are given only for firm matches. The size of a clone is reported for some rows only, either as once, few or many, or as a class for expanded clones.

>.|TRBV27|13|TRBJ1-1|.
CASSSTVNTEAFF
TGTGCCAGCAGTTCTACAGTGAACACTGAAGCTTTCTTT
>.|TRBV5-8|13|TRBJ2-2|.
CASSFTVTGELFF
TGTGCCAGCAGCTTTACAGTCACCGGGGAGCTGTTTTTT
>TRBD1|TRBV2|16|TRBJ2-5|.
CASSDGQGASLETQYF
TGTGCCAGCAGTGATGGACAGGGCGCCTCCTTGGAGACCCAGTACTTC
>.|TRBV7-2|12|TRBJ2-7|.
CASSLSGYEQYF
TGTGCCAGCAGCTTAAGCGGGTACGAGCAGTACTTC
>.|TRBV10-2|13|TRBJ2-1|few
CASRRDSLNEQFF
TGCGCCAGCAGACGGGACTCCCTAAATGAGCAGTTCTTC
>TRBD1|TRBV30|12|TRBJ1-2|once
CARDSNNYGYTF
TGTGCCCGGGACAGCAATAACTATGGCTACACCTTC
>.|TRBV10-3|13|TRBJ1-1|.
CAISGGGNTEAFF
TGTGCCATCAGTGGAGGGGGGAACACTGAAGCTTTCTTT
>TRBD1|TRBV27|16|TRBJ1-2|.
CASRRTGVEIGYGYTF
TGTGCCAGCAGGCGGACAGGGGTAGAAATTGGCTATGGCTACACCTTC
>.|TRBV5-1|14|TRBJ2-2|few
CASSLSSNTGELFF
TGCGCCAGCAGCTTGTCGAGTAACACCGGGGAGCTGTTTTTT
>TRBD2|TRBV5-1|18|TRBJ2-7|.
CASSLELAGGPIIYEQYF
TGCGCCAGCAGCTTGGAGCTAGCGGGAGGACCTATCATCTACGAGCAGTACTTC
>.|TRBV9|15|TRBJ1-1|.
CASSVGDTSSTEAFF
TGTGCCAGCAGCGTAGGGGACACTTCGAGCACTGAAGCTTTCTTT
>.|TRBV5-1|16|TRBJ1-1|.
CASSLAGGHLNTEAFF
TGCGCCAGCAGCTTGGCCGGTGGGCATTTGAACACTGAAGCTTTCTTT
>TRBD1|TRBV6-1|14|TRBJ2-2|.
CAGGQGWHTGELFF
TGTGCCGGGGGACAGGGATGGCACACCGGGGAGCTGTTTTTT
>.|TRBV11-1|14|TRBJ2-3|.
CASSLGGDADTQYF
TGTGCCAGCAGCTTAGGGGGAGACGCAGATACGCAGTATTTT
>TRBD2|TRBV5-1|16|TRBJ2-7|.
CASSPVAGGTSYEQYF
TGCGCCAGCAGCCCCGTCGCGGGGGGGACCTCCTACGAGCAGTACTTC
>TRBD2|TRBV7-2|16|TRBJ2-7|few
CASSPGLAGDRYEQYF
TGTGCCAGCAGCCCCGGACTAGCGGGGGATAGGTACGAGCAGTACTTC
>TRBD1|TRBV5-6|14|TRBJ1-2|few
CASSLWDRGGGYTF
TGTGCCAGCAGCTTGTGGGACAGGGGAGGTGGCTACACCTTC
>.|TRBV19|13|TRBJ2-7|.
CASSIEGGYEQYF
TGTGCCAGTAGTATTGAGGGAGGCTACGAGCAGTACTTC
>.|TRBV7-2|11|TRBJ2-7|.
CASSPAYEQYF
TGTGCCAGCAGCCCAGCCTACGAGCAGTACTTC
>TRBD1|TRBV7-2|15|TRBJ2-1|.
CASSFAGQGSNEQFF
TGTGCCAGCAGCTTTGCTGGACAGGGGAGCAATGAGCAGTTCTTC
>TRBD1|TRBV5-1|14|TRBJ1-2|.
CASLPGQGRYGYTF
TGCGCCAGCCTTCCGGGACAGGGCCGATATGGCTACACCTTC
>.|TRBV4-3|15|TRBJ2-1|.
CASSQDPDSYNEQFF
TGCGCCAGCAGCCAAGATCCAGATTCCTACAATGAGCAGTTCTTC
>.|TRBV19|13|TRBJ1-1|.
CASSIQGNTEAFF
TGTGCCAGTAGTATACAGGGAAACACTGAAGCTTTCTTT
>.|TRBV7-3|14|TRBJ2-1|.
CASSLRPGSDEQFF
TGTGCCAGCAGCTTAAGACCCGGGAGTGATGAGCAGTTCTTC
>TRBD1|TRBV11-2|15|TRBJ2-7|.
CASRNRDRGEYEQYF
TGTGCCAGCAGAAATCGGGACAGGGGAGAATACGAGCAGTACTTC
>.|TRBV19|10|TRBJ1-2|.
CATGGYGYTF
TGTGCCACGGGAGGGTATGGCTACACCTTC
>TRBD2|TRBV5-5|18|TRBJ2-2|.
CASSLAGLAGADTGELFF
TGTGCCAGCAGCTTGGCGGGACTAGCGGGGGCCGACACCGGGGAGCTGTTTTTT
>.|TRBV5-4|15|TRBJ2-6|.
CASSTGFSGANVLTF
TGTGCCAGCAGCACGGGGTTCTCTGGGGCCAACGTCCTGACTTTC
>.|TRBV7-9|13|TRBJ1-1|.
CASSPPGSIEAFF
TGTGCCAGCAGCCCCCCAGGTTCTATTGAAGCTTTCTTT
>.|TRBV7-2|11|TRBJ2-7|.
CASSLTYEQYF
TGTGCCAGCAGCCTAACTTACGAGCAGTACTTC
>TRBD1|TRBV5-8|13|TRBJ1-2|.
CASSRGQGFGYTF
TGTGCCAGCAGTAGGGGACAGGGGTTTGGCTACACCTTC
>.|TRBV9|14|TRBJ2-1|.
CASSAGTLYNEQFF
TGTGCCAGCAGCGCCGGGACACTCTACAATGAGCAGTTCTTC
>.|TRBV2|14|TRBJ1-1|.
CATGSSPMNTEAFF
TGTGCCACCGGGTCGAGCCCCATGAACACTGAAGCTTTCTTT
>.|TRBV27|13|TRBJ1-3|.
CASSRGTGNTIYF
TGTGCCAGCAGCCGGGGGACTGGAAACACCATATATTTT
>.|TRBV19|12|TRBJ1-2|.
CASSTGGGGYTF
TGTGCCAGTAGTACTGGGGGAGGTGGCTACACCTTC
>.|TRBV7-3|13|TRBJ2-1|.
CASSLTLGNEQFF
TGTGCCAGCAGCTTAACCCTCGGGAATGAGCAGTTCTTC
>.|TRBV20-1|10|TRBJ1-1|once
CSARAYEAFF
TGCAGTGCTAGAGCCTATGAAGCTTTCTTT
>TRBD1|TRBV5-6|16|TRBJ1-1|.
CASSLGGTGWGTEAFF
TGTGCCAGCAGCTTGGGGGGGACAGGGTGGGGAACTGAAGCTTTCTTT
>.|TRBV28|16|TRBJ2-1|.
CASSPYSWARSTEQFF
TGTGCCAGCAGTCCCTATTCGTGGGCCCGGTCGACTGAGCAGTTCTTC
>TRBD1|TRBV11-2|14|TRBJ1-4|.
CASSLNRGGQILFF
TGTGCCAGCAGCTTAAACAGGGGGGGCCAAATACTGTTTTTT
>TRBD1|TRBV15|15|TRBJ2-7|few
CATSSYGTEQYEQYF
TGTGCCACCAGCAGTTACGGGACAGAACAATACGAGCAGTACTTC
>TRBD1|TRBV7-9|15|TRBJ2-7|.
CASSSYDRGGYEQYF
TGTGCCAGCAGCTCTTATGACAGGGGCGGGTACGAGCAGTACTTC
>TRBD1|TRBV19|15|TRBJ1-1|.
CASSIDPGGVLEAFF
TGTGCCAGTAGTATAGATCCAGGGGGCGTCCTTGAAGCTTTCTTT
>.|TRBV7-2|14|TRBJ2-3|few
CASSLEAPADTQYF
TGTGCCAGCAGCTTAGAAGCGCCCGCAGATACGCAGTATTTT
>TRBD1|TRBV19|15|TRBJ1-1|.
CASSSGGQGGTEAFF
TGTGCCAGTAGTTCGGGGGGACAGGGAGGCACTGAAGCTTTCTTT
>.|TRBV7-2|15|TRBJ2-2|few
CASSFQAGNTGELFF
TGTGCCAGCAGCTTTCAAGCGGGTAACACCGGGGAGCTGTTTTTT
>.|TRBV30|18|TRBJ1-5|.
CAWSVWDISDYSNQPQHF
TGTGCCTGGAGTGTATGGGACATCTCCGATTATAGCAATCAGCCCCAGCATTTT
>.|TRBV5-1|14|TRBJ2-3|.
CASSKLGGTDTQYF
TGCGCCAGCAGCAAACTAGGTGGTACAGATACGCAGTATTTT